This T cell receptor (beta chain) was recovered during a study of T cell repertoires in cytomegalovirus infection (dated by TCRdb to between 2018 and 2021). Some background on the complete study: Recently identified HLA-C-restricted CMV epitopes, whose presentation resists viral immunomodulation, were targeted by peptide stimulations together with well-studied HLA-B-restricted epitopes. Donor HLA type was relevant to the analysis, as public TCR beta signatures indicated carriage of CMV infection together with the matching HLA type. What the research found in general, with its limitations: The ex vivo response was dominated by HLA-C-restricted CMV-specific TCR beta clonotypes, which also provided the single most frequent clonotype in two of eight donors. In both this cohort and an independent 352-donor cohort, the cumulative frequency of public TCR beta family members distinguished carriers of CMV infection plus the relevant HLA type.

Data came from an Illumina HiSeq 1500. TCRdb took the public reads, trimmed them with fastp at Q25, ran MiXCR for clone calling and kept in-frame beta chains. Merged by CDR3 protein, the rows form single entries marked with the most common genes and DNA. Within this sample are about a million distinct CDR3 sequences, with roughly 30% of them counted one time only. The ten most abundant clones make up around an eighth of the sample. The intended sense of this specimen's treatment or condition label: in vitro stimulation with specific CMV peptide epitopes to enrich CMV-specific T cells. A distance of 13 bases separates the germline ends of V and J, which lose 6 bases and 4 bases respectively. The CDR3 measures 13 amino acids from cysteine to phenylalanine. Kept here is only the CDR3 DNA, which spans 39 bases and is read in frame from base 1. From a lookup of the germline V gene, CDR1 and CDR2 are SQVTM and ANQGSEA.

As concerns this clonotype: This receptor's antigen is unknown. Base qualities are not at hand, and no much larger clone is one base apart.

The material was cultured CD8+ T cells from PBMCs, obtained from culture after CMV antigen stimulation. Recombination connected TRBV29-1 to TRBJ2-1, with a weak D call of TRBD1 (5 bases match). The receptor's source is a human donor in good health (CMV status not recorded). Some clones in this sample may be carry-over from other donors' samples. The bases read TGCAGCGTCAGGACAATGATTTACAATGAGCAGTTCTTC. Its translation reads: CSVRTMIYNEQFF.